The 6 T cell receptor beta chains below come from one sample, sequenced in a study of early T cells in non-severe SARS-CoV-2 infection (dated by TCRdb to 2020 to 2023). Receptor amplification or capture employed 5' RACE. Sequencing took place on a NextSeq 500. TCRdb reworked the public reads: Q25 trimming with fastp, MiXCR clone assembly, productive beta chains retained. Entries that share a CDR3 protein sequence are merged under the most common genes and DNA. This sample gives fewer than 65,000 distinct CDR3 sequences in total; 10% of them show up just once. Just over 4.5% of the sample comes from the top ten. The sample taken for sequencing was whole blood. The source of these receptors is an adult who was a healthcare worker with PCR-confirmed SARS-CoV-2 infection or an uninfected control (not recorded which).

This clonotype was picked up a small number of times. V and J are TRBV5-1 and TRBJ2-3; no definite D call. The CDR3 runs to 12 residues. V was shortened by 5 bases and J by 3 bases, with 7 bases between the two germline ends. The germline V gene has CDR1 SGHRS and CDR2 YFSETQ. CDR3 loop: CASRPQTDTQYF. For the CDR3, the DNA is TGCGCCAGCAGACCCCAGACAGATACGCAGTATTTT.

This clonotype was counted many times. The rearrangement joins TRBV7-6 to TRBJ2-1; no clear D. V lost 0 bases, J lost 10 bases, and 10 bases lay in between. This CDR3 has 13 amino acids. Germline V CDR1 and CDR2: SGHVS, FNYEAQ. Here the CDR3 reads CASSLAPPNEQFF. The CDR3 DNA reads TGTGCCAGCAGCTTAGCCCCCCCAAACGAGCAGTTCTTC.

The rearrangement links TRBV12-3 or TRBV12-4 to TRBJ1-3; 7 nucleotides agree with TRBD1. V lost 2 bases and J lost 4; bases outside the gene matches: 5. This CDR3 is built from 15 residues. The CDR3 reads CASSLNRGFGNTIYF. The CDR3 bases are TGTGCCAGCAGTTTAAACAGGGGATTCGGAAACACCATATATTTT.

This clonotype occurred a few times. This chain connects TRBV12-3 or TRBV12-4 to TRBJ1-5, with 11 positions matching TRBD1. CDR3 size: 15 residues. Losses at the gene ends were 6 bases for V and 3 bases for J; bases not matched to a gene: 4. CDR3 sequence: CASRGTGGNNQPQHF. CDR3 nucleotides: TGTGCCAGCAGGGGGACAGGGGGTAACAATCAGCCCCAGCATTTT.

This clonotype was picked up many times. The V call is TRBV3-1, the J call TRBJ2-7; D is perhaps TRBD2 (7 bases). The germline V gene encodes CDR1 LGHDT and CDR2 YNNKEL (reference sequence). CDR3 size: 15 residues. Trimming cost V 0 bases and J 3 bases, with 12 bases left between them. CDR3 residues: CASSQDGRGYYEQYF. DNA for the CDR3: TGTGCCAGCAGCCAAGATGGGAGGGGGTACTACGAGCAGTACTTC.

This clonotype was counted many times. This chain connects TRBV5-4 to TRBJ2-7, with TRBD2 matching over 7 bases. The CDR3 covers 15 residues. CDR1 SGHNT and CDR2 YYREEE come from the germline V gene (reference sequence). Losses at the gene ends were 1 base for V and 5 bases for J; bases not matched to a gene: 9. In nucleotides, the CDR3 is TGTGCCAGCAGCTTGTTGGGAGGGTTGATCGACGAGCAGTACTTC. Protein: CASSLLGGLIDEQYF. The variable domain in full, completed from reference TRBV5-4 and TRBJ2-7, reads ETGVTQSPTHLIKTRGQQVTLRCSSQSGHNTVSWYQQALGQGPQFIFQYYREEENGRGNFPPRFSGLQFPNYSSELNVNALELDDSALYLCASSLLGGLIDEQYFGPGTRLTVT.